This record concerns one T cell receptor (beta chain) sequence. In the authors' workflow: Scientists estimated how many nucleated cells there were by amplifying reference gene primers. The method was immunoSEQ multiplex PCR; TCRdb's version includes in-frame clones alone and lacks a portion of them. The V and J calls and clone size are taken from that table; D and trimming were inferred from the DNA. The sample includes about 260,000 clones, about 88% of them seen just once. The data originate from a study of blood T cell repertoires in COVID-19. About the research overall: Both acute and convalescent COVID-19 samples were obtained from the United States, Italy and Spain. PBMCs, B-cell-depleted T cells, or T cells provided the cDNA or gDNA that made up the material.

V lost 2 bases to trimming and J lost 0 bases, with 9 bases between them. Germline lookup yields CDR1 SEHNR and CDR2 FQNEAQ (reference sequence). This CDR3 is built from 15 residues. This chain connects TRBV7-9 to TRBJ2-3; a possible D gene is TRBD2 (5 bases). This clonotype was sampled from a man in his 60s who had recovered from COVID-19. Sequenced sample: peripheral blood. The CDR3 DNA reads TGTGCCAGCAGCTTAACCCCGGGAAGCACAGATACGCAGTATTTT. Amino acids: CASSLTPGSTDTQYF.